This TCR beta chain stems from a study of cytomegalovirus exposure and HLA in healthy donors (dated by TCRdb to about 2017). The study in broad terms: An earlier analysis of some 550 of the donors reported 276 Gb of sequence data and 117 million unique TCR beta sequences from approximately 180 million T cells. Because of strong linkage in the cohort, roughly 5 DR-DQ haplotypes were treated as single units for association and clustering. Along with the approximately 650-subject first cohort, a separate validation cohort of over a hundred different subjects was used. The number of donors typed differed by locus, with about 629-630 for A, B, C, DRB1 and DQB1, around 560 for DQA1, about 610 for DPA1, and some 470 for DPB1. Alongside the repertoire data, information on donor age, sex, ethnicity and CMV serostatus was compiled. In a later genetic analysis, genome-wide SNP genotypes for about 65% of the roughly 670 donors were used, and that subset was treated as a discovery cohort. Across 398 genotyped donors of the cohort, an average of roughly 230,000 unique TCR beta nucleotide sequences per donor were sequenced, and roughly 20% of those sequences were non-productive. An earlier analysis of 587 of the donors used high-throughput TCR beta sequencing to judge whether each TCR beta V gene segment behaved as functional or pseudogenic. An early release that covered around 590 HLA-typed donors contained around 330 gigabases of sequencing data and 85 million to 100 million unique TCR sequences. All discovery cohort repertoires had been generated on a single sequencing platform. The study used immunosequencing to profile the T cell repertoires of several hundred subjects and linked those repertoires to cytomegalovirus serostatus. Class I and class II HLA loci were covered by the typing at four-digit resolution. Rather than drawing on any new phenotypic data, the later analysis identified candidate immune exposures from TCR beta sequences and the way those sequences occurred across donors. To study patterns of TCR occurrence, a later analysis re-analyzed previously published TCR beta repertoires from under 750 donors and added high-resolution HLA genotyping. The study aimed to test whether cataloging public T cell receptors could reveal signatures of past pathogen exposure. Of the approximately 400 genotyped donors, 80% to 90% were placed in the genetic ancestry cluster associated with self-reported Caucasian donors. High-throughput TCR immunosequencing, statistical association of individual TCRs with disease status, and machine learning were combined to predict cytomegalovirus infection status.

In total, 666 healthy bone marrow donors made up the cohort. At the time of sampling, all cohort members were nominally healthy, though unrecorded immune exposures were likely present. The donor tested CMV seropositive and was one of the 289 seropositive cohort members. A peripheral blood sample was collected from each donor, and TCR beta sequencing was performed on peripheral blood mononuclear cells. The Qiagen DNeasy Blood Extraction Kit was used to extract genomic DNA from the blood cell samples. In the case of this clone: It lacks a known antigen. No much larger clone is present one base from it, and per-base qualities are unavailable. Within the sample, other DNA sequences also encode this same CDR3.

Receptors were amplified or captured by the immunoSEQ multiplex PCR assay. For the multiplex PCR, a mixture combining 60 forward primers for TCR Vbeta segments and 13 reverse primers for TCR Jbeta segments was used. A multiplex PCR assay on genomic DNA amplified the CDR3 region of rearranged TCR beta genes. On the Illumina HiSeq System, the amplified TCR beta libraries were sequenced as 87-base-pair reads. From the authors' description of their analysis: Across the roughly 600 repertoires, a later analysis counted about 81 million unique TCR beta chains, 9.5 million to 13 million of which were shared by at least two donors. Raw reads were error-corrected and collapsed into unique sequences by a nearest-neighbor algorithm in which closely related sequences were merged to remove PCR and sequencing errors. Alignment of CDR3 sequences to IMGT reference sequences was used to assign V, D and J gene segments. For a sequence to be retained, a match of at least six nucleotides to both a V gene segment and a J gene segment was required. A rearrangement was called productive if the CDR3 had no stop codons and remained in frame with V and J, and every other rearrangement was called non-productive. Following IMGT convention, CDR3 was defined as the stretch from the second conserved V-encoded cysteine up to the conserved J-encoded phenylalanine. In an earlier analysis of just under 600 of the donors, sequences lacking an unambiguous match to a single V gene segment were excluded. In an earlier analysis of a few hundred of the donors, V segments were called functional above 56.7% productive rearrangements and were called segregating when the between-donor standard deviation exceeded 5%. A statistical classification framework was built for diagnosing cytomegalovirus status from the catalog of TCR beta chain sequences. A later analysis assigned V and J genes by comparing TCR nucleotide sequences with IMGT/GENE-DB human TR gene sequences. The TCRdist pipeline was used in a later analysis to assign CDR3 sequences and most-parsimonious VDJ recombination scenarios. In a later analysis, every TCR beta chain was defined by the combination of its CDR3 amino acid sequence and its V-gene family, and reads without a unique V-gene family were dropped. A later analysis removed several hundred highly shared, low-generation-probability nucleotide sequences to deal with suspected cross-contamination and a sequencing artifact. For each public chain, a later analysis derived a clonal expansion index from normalized ranks of inferred template counts within each repertoire. In a later analysis, generation probabilities were computed with a VDJ recombination model fitted to out-of-frame rearrangements, and the resulting probabilities were checked against IGoR. In a later analysis, hypergeometric tests were used to score TCR-TCR, TCR-HLA and TCR-CMV co-occurrence, with a repertoire-size bias correction applied to TCR pairs. In a later analysis, false discovery rates were estimated by permuting HLA or CMV assignments 20 times. In a later analysis, co-occurring TCRs were grouped with DBSCAN, and TCRdist sequence similarity was added when clustering was performed within HLA-allele-positive subsets. Repertoires with fewer than 30,000 or more than 120,000 public chains, plus five repertoires with anomalous nucleotide sharing, were excluded from co-occurrence clustering. TCRdb limited this immuneACCESS table to in-frame rearrangements with V and J called. A share of clones is missing; checked studies link under half to unresolved V genes, and the rest is unexplained. V and J calls and clone size are those listed in that table; D and trimming were worked out from the DNA. This sample lists 95,000 to 150,000 clones; 50% to 75% were detected once. The ten largest make up roughly 8.6% of the sample.

Points the paper makes about the study in general: Linkage disequilibrium might explain the correlated functional status among segregating V segments, but an unknown experimental factor could not be excluded. In this cohort, only TCR beta chains were sequenced, and detectable features were limited by the absence of alpha or paired-chain data. A later analysis reported that several top co-occurrence clusters appeared linked to parvovirus B19, influenza, CMV and Epstein-Barr virus. V-gene and J-gene trimming of TCR beta chains was associated with a missense DCLRE1C variant in a later genetic analysis, and the association was replicated in an independent cohort. A cluster of highly shared sequence variants was judged likely to represent a technical artifact of the sequencing pipeline. CMV serostatus was the only immune exposure information available for the cohort. In a later genetic analysis, fewer N-insertions in productive TCRs were reported among donors in an Asian-associated ancestry cluster than the approximately 670-donor mean. According to a later analysis, most CMV-associated TCR beta chains appeared to be HLA-restricted, and the HLA associations seemed to be driven largely by CMV exposure. Some IMGT-functional V segments, including TRBV6-2 and TRBV6-3, could not be distinguished by the 87-base-pair reads and were therefore excluded. Three of the identified cytomegalovirus-associated TCR beta chains were confirmed in vitro to be specific for cytomegalovirus antigens. In an earlier analysis of 587 of the donors, most TCR beta V segments appeared in productive rearrangements about 87% or about 30% of the time, broadly matching IMGT annotations. Because HLA typing was unavailable for some donors at each locus, only the typed subset was used in association tests. At a false discovery rate of 0.05, a later analysis linked 16,951 TCR beta sequences to specific HLA alleles. A further reported finding was that TCR beta sequences accurately predicted the HLA-A and HLA-B alleles for most subjects in the first cohort. According to a later analysis, TCR association rates differed among HLA loci, with DRB1 alleles showing the most associated TCRs and HLA-C alleles showing the fewest. When HLA alleles, especially DR and DQ, strongly co-occurred, TCR associations were difficult to assign to individual alleles. The classifier was reported to diagnose cytomegalovirus status with high specificity and sensitivity in both the original cohort and the validation cohort. A later analysis found that HLA-associated TCR beta chains were more clonally expanded and had lower generation probabilities than equally common non-associated chains. The authors suggested that the approach could potentially be extended to other disease states and immunological phenotypes. The study gave a list of more than 150 TCR beta chains associated with cytomegalovirus. Roughly uniform sequencing depth across donors was assumed in presence/absence analyses, although this assumption may not hold. Most TCR sequences were seen in very few donors, while some public TCRs were found in many individuals. Because counts were too low, seventeen rarely observed V segments, including chromosome 9 orphons, were excluded from the earlier analysis of some 590 of the donors.

V has 0 bases trimmed and J has 1 base trimmed; junction bases matching no gene number 1. The CDR3 spans 15 residues, from the cysteine through the phenylalanine. The read is trimmed to its CDR3 DNA, 45 bases read in frame from base 1. From the germline V gene, CDR1 is SGHRS and CDR2 is YFSETQ. The V gene is TRBV5-1 and the J gene is TRBJ2-3, with TRBD2 matching 8 junction bases. The sequencing sample was made of PBMCs. The sequence derives from a woman in her 40s in good health and CMV-seropositive. The nucleotide sequence reads TGCGCCAGCAGCTTGGCACTAGCGGGCACAGATACGCAGTATTTT. It encodes CASSLALAGTDTQYF. The CDR3 plus the reference TRBV5-1 and TRBJ2-3 genes for the other parts give the full variable domain: KAGVTQTPRYLIKTRGQQVTLSCSPISGHRSVSWYQQTPGQGLQFLFEYFSETQRNKGNFPGRFSGRQFSNSRSEMNVSTLELGDSALYLCASSLALAGTDTQYFGPGTRLTVL.